These T cell receptor beta chains were read from a single sample in a study of blood T cell repertoires in COVID-19. Clones were read by immunoSEQ multiplex PCR, and TCRdb kept only the in-frame ones, dropping some. The repertoire has 100,000 to 150,000 clones, more than 80% of them found once; the top ten carry more than 9%. Material for sequencing was peripheral blood. These receptors were obtained from a woman aged 55-75 years with acute or convalescent COVID-19. Each CDR3 is given with its conserved first and last residue. The order of the fields is D gene, J gene, clone size, V gene, CDR3 DNA, CDR3 protein. D genes are given only for firm matches. Size is omitted from some rows. Given values are once, few, many or a class for expanded clones.

D gene: NA; J gene: TRBJ2-1; clone size: NA; V gene: TRBV3-1/TRBV3-2; CDR3 DNA: TGTGCCAGCAGGTATGGGAGATCAAATGAGCAGTTCTTC; CDR3 protein: CASRYGRSNEQFF
D gene: NA; J gene: TRBJ1-1; clone size: NA; V gene: TRBV5-1; CDR3 DNA: TGCGCCAGCAGCCCCCTGACTACGACGGACACTGAAGCTTTCTTT; CDR3 protein: CASSPLTTTDTEAFF
D gene: NA; J gene: TRBJ1-1; clone size: NA; V gene: TRBV5-1; CDR3 DNA: TGCGCCAGCAGCTTGGATAGCCACTTGAACACTGAAGCTTTCTTT; CDR3 protein: CASSLDSHLNTEAFF
D gene: NA; J gene: TRBJ1-1; clone size: NA; V gene: TRBV6-5; CDR3 DNA: TGTGCCACTTCGGCGGGGATTGGTGAAGCTTTCTTT; CDR3 protein: CATSAGIGEAFF
D gene: NA; J gene: TRBJ2-1; clone size: NA; V gene: TRBV3-1/TRBV3-2; CDR3 DNA: TGTGCCAGCAGCCAAGATAGTAAGTACAATGAGCAGTTCTTC; CDR3 protein: CASSQDSKYNEQFF
D gene: NA; J gene: TRBJ2-1; clone size: once; V gene: TRBV2; CDR3 DNA: TGTGCCAGCAGTCTCGGGGGAAGCCCCTACAATGAGCAGTTCTTC; CDR3 protein: CASSLGGSPYNEQFF
D gene: NA; J gene: TRBJ1-1; clone size: NA; V gene: TRBV12-3/TRBV12-4; CDR3 DNA: TGTGCCAGCAGTTTAAGGTTGGGGCCTGAAGCTTTCTTT; CDR3 protein: CASSLRLGPEAFF
D gene: NA; J gene: TRBJ1-5; clone size: NA; V gene: TRBV19; CDR3 DNA: TGTGCCAGTAGGGCCGGGTTCGGCCCCGGCAATCAGCCCCAGCATTTT; CDR3 protein: CASRAGFGPGNQPQHF
D gene: TRBD1; J gene: TRBJ2-3; clone size: NA; V gene: TRBV10-3; CDR3 DNA: TGTGCCACCGACAGGGGGCCTTACACAGATACGCAGTATTTT; CDR3 protein: CATDRGPYTDTQYF
D gene: NA; J gene: TRBJ1-2; clone size: NA; V gene: TRBV19; CDR3 DNA: TGTGCCAGTAATATGCCAGGATCAATCTATGGCTACACCTTC; CDR3 protein: CASNMPGSIYGYTF
D gene: NA; J gene: TRBJ2-5; clone size: NA; V gene: TRBV3-1/TRBV3-2; CDR3 DNA: TGTGCCAGCAGCCAAGGCGACTTACAAGAGACCCAGTACTTC; CDR3 protein: CASSQGDLQETQYF
D gene: NA; J gene: TRBJ2-3; clone size: NA; V gene: TRBV5-1; CDR3 DNA: TGCGCCAGCAGCTTGGACCTGTCCTACACAGATACGCAGTATTTT; CDR3 protein: CASSLDLSYTDTQYF
D gene: TRBD1; J gene: TRBJ1-6; clone size: NA; V gene: TRBV10-3; CDR3 DNA: TGTGCCATCAGTGAAGGGACAGGGGCTAATTCACCCCTCCACTTT; CDR3 protein: CAISEGTGANSPLHF
D gene: NA; J gene: TRBJ2-1; clone size: NA; V gene: TRBV27; CDR3 DNA: TGTGCCAGCAGTCCCCCAATGGGGGCGGGCTACAATGAGCAGTTCTTC; CDR3 protein: CASSPPMGAGYNEQFF
D gene: TRBD2; J gene: TRBJ2-1; clone size: NA; V gene: TRBV18; CDR3 DNA: TGTGCCAGCTCACCACGGGCGGGGGGCTACAATGAGCAGTTCTTC; CDR3 protein: CASSPRAGGYNEQFF
D gene: TRBD1; J gene: TRBJ1-4; clone size: NA; V gene: TRBV30; CDR3 DNA: TGTGGGGGGGACAGTCCGGGAGAAAAACTGTTTTTT; CDR3 protein: CGGDSPGEKLFF
D gene: TRBD1; J gene: TRBJ2-7; clone size: NA; V gene: TRBV28; CDR3 DNA: TGTGCCAGCGTGACAGGGGACGGGGTACTACGCGAGCAGTACTTC; CDR3 protein: CASVTGDGVLREQYF
D gene: TRBD1; J gene: TRBJ2-7; clone size: NA; V gene: TRBV28; CDR3 DNA: TGTGCCACTGCGGACAGGTCCTACGAGCAGTACTTC; CDR3 protein: CATADRSYEQYF
D gene: TRBD1; J gene: TRBJ1-2; clone size: few; V gene: TRBV4-1; CDR3 DNA: TGCGCCAGCAGCCGAGACCGGGACAGGCTTTATGGCTACACCTTC; CDR3 protein: CASSRDRDRLYGYTF
D gene: NA; J gene: TRBJ1-1; clone size: NA; V gene: TRBV5-5; CDR3 DNA: TGTGCCAGCAGCTTGCGAGGGAAAGCTTTCTTT; CDR3 protein: CASSLRGKAFF
D gene: TRBD1; J gene: TRBJ1-2; clone size: NA; V gene: TRBV28; CDR3 DNA: TGTGCCAGCAGTTTGGGACAGAACTATGGCTACACCTTC; CDR3 protein: CASSLGQNYGYTF
D gene: NA; J gene: TRBJ1-2; clone size: NA; V gene: TRBV11-2; CDR3 DNA: TGTGCCAGCAGCTTAGGAGTCCCGGGTATCATAAGGGAGGGCTACACCTTC; CDR3 protein: CASSLGVPGIIREGYTF
D gene: NA; J gene: TRBJ1-6; clone size: NA; V gene: TRBV5-1; CDR3 DNA: TGCGCCAGCAGCTTATCCCCTCATTCACCCCTCCACTTT; CDR3 protein: CASSLSPHSPLHF
D gene: TRBD1; J gene: TRBJ1-5; clone size: NA; V gene: TRBV19; CDR3 DNA: TGTGCCAGTAGTATAGCGGGACAGGGAGGCCAGCCCCAGCATTTT; CDR3 protein: CASSIAGQGGQPQHF
D gene: TRBD1; J gene: TRBJ1-2; clone size: once; V gene: TRBV7-9; CDR3 DNA: TGTGCCAGCAGCGAGGGGGCCAGGATGGGAGGCTACACCTTC; CDR3 protein: CASSEGARMGGYTF
D gene: NA; J gene: TRBJ1-1; clone size: NA; V gene: TRBV20-1; CDR3 DNA: TGCAGTGCCCAGGACAGTGAAGCTTTCTTT; CDR3 protein: CSAQDSEAFF
D gene: NA; J gene: TRBJ1-5; clone size: many; V gene: TRBV28; CDR3 DNA: TGTGCCAGCAGCCTAAGACAGGTGGTATTGGCCCAGCATTTT; CDR3 protein: CASSLRQVVLAQHF
D gene: TRBD1; J gene: TRBJ1-2; clone size: NA; V gene: TRBV29-1; CDR3 DNA: TGCAGCGTTAACCGGGACAGCAATAACTATGGCTACACCTTC; CDR3 protein: CSVNRDSNNYGYTF
D gene: NA; J gene: TRBJ1-2; clone size: NA; V gene: TRBV27; CDR3 DNA: TGTGCCAGCAGTCCGTTGGGGGCAGGGAAAGGGGGTAACTATGGCTACACCTTC; CDR3 protein: CASSPLGAGKGGNYGYTF
D gene: NA; J gene: TRBJ2-6; clone size: NA; V gene: TRBV4-1; CDR3 DNA: TGCGCCAGCAGCCAAGATCAAGGGGCTCCCTCTGGGGCCAACGTCCTGACTTTC; CDR3 protein: CASSQDQGAPSGANVLTF
D gene: NA; J gene: TRBJ1-4; clone size: NA; V gene: TRBV5-3; CDR3 DNA: TGTGCCAGAAGCGCCGACAGCACTAATGAAAAACTGTTTTTT; CDR3 protein: CARSADSTNEKLFF
D gene: NA; J gene: TRBJ1-2; clone size: NA; V gene: TRBV2; CDR3 DNA: TGTGCCAGCACTGAAAGTTTCTCGGCAGGGTATGTTTATGGCTACACCTTC; CDR3 protein: CASTESFSAGYVYGYTF
D gene: TRBD1; J gene: TRBJ1-5; clone size: NA; V gene: TRBV28; CDR3 DNA: TGTGCCAGCAGCCAAAGGCACAGGGGGCTTCAGCCCCAGCATTTT; CDR3 protein: CASSQRHRGLQPQHF
D gene: TRBD1; J gene: TRBJ1-6; clone size: NA; V gene: TRBV19; CDR3 DNA: TGTGCCACCCGGGGACAGTTTAATTCACCCCTCCACTTT; CDR3 protein: CATRGQFNSPLHF
D gene: NA; J gene: TRBJ1-2; clone size: NA; V gene: TRBV6-5; CDR3 DNA: TGTGCCAGCAGTACCCGGGAGGCGAATGGCTACACCTTC; CDR3 protein: CASSTREANGYTF
D gene: NA; J gene: TRBJ1-1; clone size: NA; V gene: TRBV4-1; CDR3 DNA: TGCGCCAGCAGCCAAAGACTGGGCACTGAAGCTTTCTTT; CDR3 protein: CASSQRLGTEAFF
D gene: NA; J gene: TRBJ1-6; clone size: NA; V gene: TRBV4-1; CDR3 DNA: TGCGCCAGCAGCCAAGAGAGTAGATCACCCCTCCACTTT; CDR3 protein: CASSQESRSPLHF
D gene: NA; J gene: TRBJ1-2; clone size: NA; V gene: TRBV7-9; CDR3 DNA: TGTGCCAGCAGTTTCCAACAGGCGTATGGCTACACCTTC; CDR3 protein: CASSFQQAYGYTF
D gene: TRBD1; J gene: TRBJ1-1; clone size: few; V gene: TRBV6-5; CDR3 DNA: TGTGCCAGCAGTAACAGGGGCGGTCGCACTGAAGCTTTCTTT; CDR3 protein: CASSNRGGRTEAFF
D gene: NA; J gene: TRBJ2-5; clone size: NA; V gene: TRBV5-1; CDR3 DNA: TGCGCCAGCAAATCGGAGTCGGAGACCCAGTACTTC; CDR3 protein: CASKSESETQYF
D gene: TRBD1; J gene: TRBJ1-2; clone size: NA; V gene: TRBV3-1/TRBV3-2; CDR3 DNA: TGTGCCAGCAGCCTAACGATTCAGGGGGAGAAAGGCTACACCTTC; CDR3 protein: CASSLTIQGEKGYTF
D gene: TRBD1; J gene: TRBJ1-6; clone size: NA; V gene: TRBV12-3/TRBV12-4; CDR3 DNA: TGTGCCAGCAGTCTTCCAGGGGGCTCACCCCTCCACTTT; CDR3 protein: CASSLPGGSPLHF
D gene: NA; J gene: TRBJ2-1; clone size: NA; V gene: TRBV5-1; CDR3 DNA: TGCGCCAGCAGCTCTATTTACAATGAGCAGTTCTTC; CDR3 protein: CASSSIYNEQFF
D gene: NA; J gene: TRBJ2-5; clone size: NA; V gene: TRBV7-6; CDR3 DNA: TGTGCCAGCAGCTCAGACTCGGAGGAGACCCAGTACTTC; CDR3 protein: CASSSDSEETQYF
D gene: TRBD1; J gene: TRBJ1-6; clone size: few; V gene: TRBV7-3; CDR3 DNA: TGTGCCAGCAGCTTAAATCCCGACAGGGGTTCACCCCTCCACTTT; CDR3 protein: CASSLNPDRGSPLHF
D gene: NA; J gene: TRBJ2-1; clone size: NA; V gene: TRBV10-1; CDR3 DNA: TGCGCCAGCAACCGGACAGATTACAATGAGCAGTTCTTC; CDR3 protein: CASNRTDYNEQFF
D gene: NA; J gene: TRBJ1-3; clone size: few; V gene: TRBV11-2; CDR3 DNA: TGTGCCAGCAGCCCCTGGACAGCCTCTGGAAACACCATATATTTT; CDR3 protein: CASSPWTASGNTIYF
D gene: NA; J gene: TRBJ1-2; clone size: NA; V gene: TRBV3-1/TRBV3-2; CDR3 DNA: TGTGCCAGCAGCCAAGGGAGGGCTTTCTACACCTTC; CDR3 protein: CASSQGRAFYTF
D gene: NA; J gene: TRBJ1-3; clone size: NA; V gene: TRBV3-1/TRBV3-2; CDR3 DNA: TGTGCCAGCAGCCAAGGCCCAGATTTGTTCTCTGGAAACACCATATATTTT; CDR3 protein: CASSQGPDLFSGNTIYF
D gene: TRBD1; J gene: TRBJ1-2; clone size: NA; V gene: TRBV27; CDR3 DNA: TGTGCCAGCAGTTCTTGGACAGGGTCTAACTATGGCTACACCTTC; CDR3 protein: CASSSWTGSNYGYTF
D gene: NA; J gene: TRBJ2-3; clone size: NA; V gene: TRBV9; CDR3 DNA: TGTGCCAGCAGCGTAGCTAGGGGAACAGTGGTCGATACGCAGTATTTT; CDR3 protein: CASSVARGTVVDTQYF
D gene: NA; J gene: TRBJ1-1; clone size: once; V gene: TRBV5-1; CDR3 DNA: TGCGCCAGCAGCTTGAATGGGGGCCCGAACACTGAAGCTTTCTTT; CDR3 protein: CASSLNGGPNTEAFF